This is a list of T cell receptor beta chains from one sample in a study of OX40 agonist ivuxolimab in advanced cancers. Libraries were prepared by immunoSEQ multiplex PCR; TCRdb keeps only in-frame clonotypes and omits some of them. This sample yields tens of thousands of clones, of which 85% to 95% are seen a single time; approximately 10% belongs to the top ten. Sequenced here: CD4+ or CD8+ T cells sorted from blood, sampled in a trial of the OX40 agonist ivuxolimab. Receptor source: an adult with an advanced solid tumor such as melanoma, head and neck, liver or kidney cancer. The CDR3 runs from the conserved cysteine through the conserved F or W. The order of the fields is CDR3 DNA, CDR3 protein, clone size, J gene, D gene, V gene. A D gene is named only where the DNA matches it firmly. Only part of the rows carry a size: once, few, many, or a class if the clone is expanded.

CDR3 DNA: TGTGCCAGCAGCTTGGGTCGGAGGGCCGTGGTAATCACCGGGGAGCTGTTTTTT
CDR3 protein: CASSLGRRAVVITGELFF
clone size: .
J gene: TRBJ2-2
D gene: .
V gene: TRBV5-5

CDR3 DNA: TGTGCCAGCAGTCCGAACCCGAACTATGGCTACACCTTC
CDR3 protein: CASSPNPNYGYTF
clone size: .
J gene: TRBJ1-2
D gene: .
V gene: TRBV6-5

CDR3 DNA: TGTGCCAGTAGTACACCGACTAGCGGGAGGGCGGGAGATACGCAGTATTTT
CDR3 protein: CASSTPTSGRAGDTQYF
clone size: .
J gene: TRBJ2-3
D gene: TRBD2
V gene: TRBV19

CDR3 DNA: TGCGCCAGCAGCTACGGGTACGAGCAGTACTTC
CDR3 protein: CASSYGYEQYF
clone size: .
J gene: TRBJ2-7
D gene: .
V gene: TRBV5-1

CDR3 DNA: TGTGCCAGCAGCTTGCGACTAGCGGCAGATACGCAGTATTTT
CDR3 protein: CASSLRLAADTQYF
clone size: .
J gene: TRBJ2-3
D gene: TRBD2
V gene: TRBV7-2

CDR3 DNA: TGTGCCAGTACCCCCGCGGGGACAGGGAACTATGGCTACACCTTC
CDR3 protein: CASTPAGTGNYGYTF
clone size: .
J gene: TRBJ1-2
D gene: TRBD1
V gene: TRBV19

CDR3 DNA: TGTGCCAGCAGTTTACTTGGCACAGATACGCAGTATTTT
CDR3 protein: CASSLLGTDTQYF
clone size: .
J gene: TRBJ2-3
D gene: .
V gene: TRBV28

CDR3 DNA: TGTGCCAGCAGTTCTCGGGACGGTAATGAAAAACTGTTTTTT
CDR3 protein: CASSSRDGNEKLFF
clone size: .
J gene: TRBJ1-4
D gene: .
V gene: TRBV27

CDR3 DNA: TGTGCCAGCAGCGTAGGGACAGCCAATCAGCCCCAGCATTTT
CDR3 protein: CASSVGTANQPQHF
clone size: .
J gene: TRBJ1-5
D gene: .
V gene: TRBV9

CDR3 DNA: TGTGCCAGCAGTTTCTTTGAACAGGGCTTCCCTCTCTATGGCTACACCTTC
CDR3 protein: CASSFFEQGFPLYGYTF
clone size: .
J gene: TRBJ1-2
D gene: .
V gene: TRBV27

CDR3 DNA: TGTGCCAGCAGCGTAGGCGATAGCGGGATTACAGATACGCAGTATTTT
CDR3 protein: CASSVGDSGITDTQYF
clone size: .
J gene: TRBJ2-3
D gene: TRBD2
V gene: TRBV9

CDR3 DNA: TGTGCCAGTACCCATAGATCACATATCGTCACCGGGGAGCTGTTTTTT
CDR3 protein: CASTHRSHIVTGELFF
clone size: .
J gene: TRBJ2-2
D gene: .
V gene: TRBV19

CDR3 DNA: TGTGCCAGCAGCTTATGGTCGGGTTACTCTGGAAACACCATATATTTT
CDR3 protein: CASSLWSGYSGNTIYF
clone size: .
J gene: TRBJ1-3
D gene: .
V gene: TRBV7-2

CDR3 DNA: TGTGCTAGTGGTCCCGAGGACAGGAACACTGAAGCTTTCTTT
CDR3 protein: CASGPEDRNTEAFF
clone size: .
J gene: TRBJ1-1
D gene: .
V gene: TRBV12-5

CDR3 DNA: TGTGCCAGCAGCCGGCAAGGAAAGACCCAGTACTTC
CDR3 protein: CASSRQGKTQYF
clone size: .
J gene: TRBJ2-5
D gene: .
V gene: TRBV11-1

CDR3 DNA: TGTGCCAGCAGCCCAGGGACAGGGGGCCCCTACGAGCAGTACTTC
CDR3 protein: CASSPGTGGPYEQYF
clone size: .
J gene: TRBJ2-7
D gene: TRBD1
V gene: TRBV7-8

CDR3 DNA: TGTGCCAGCGGGCGTGGGGGCACTGAAGCTTTCTTT
CDR3 protein: CASGRGGTEAFF
clone size: .
J gene: TRBJ1-1
D gene: .
V gene: TRBV9

CDR3 DNA: TGTGCCAGTAAACACGGGACATTGAACACTGAAGCTTTCTTT
CDR3 protein: CASKHGTLNTEAFF
clone size: .
J gene: TRBJ1-1
D gene: .
V gene: TRBV19

CDR3 DNA: TGCGCCAGCAGTCCGGGACAGAGCACTGAAGCTTTCTTT
CDR3 protein: CASSPGQSTEAFF
clone size: .
J gene: TRBJ1-1
D gene: TRBD1
V gene: TRBV4-1

CDR3 DNA: TGTGCCAGCAGCCCAGGGACTAGCGCAGCCGGGGAGCTGTTTTTT
CDR3 protein: CASSPGTSAAGELFF
clone size: .
J gene: TRBJ2-2
D gene: TRBD2
V gene: TRBV9

CDR3 DNA: TGTGCCAGCAGGGAAGGTAATAGCTACGAGCAGTACTTC
CDR3 protein: CASREGNSYEQYF
clone size: .
J gene: TRBJ2-7
D gene: .
V gene: TRBV25-1

CDR3 DNA: TGTGCCAGCAGCCAAGACAGAACAACTAATGAAAAACTGTTTTTT
CDR3 protein: CASSQDRTTNEKLFF
clone size: .
J gene: TRBJ1-4
D gene: .
V gene: TRBV14

CDR3 DNA: TGCAGTGCTAGGGGTGAAGCTTTCTTT
CDR3 protein: CSARGEAFF
clone size: .
J gene: TRBJ1-1
D gene: .
V gene: TRBV20-1

CDR3 DNA: TGTGCCAACCTAAGGGGAGGGGGCTATGGCTACACCTTC
CDR3 protein: CANLRGGGYGYTF
clone size: once
J gene: TRBJ1-2
D gene: .
V gene: TRBV25-1

CDR3 DNA: TGTGCCAGCAGTGTATCAGGCCTAGCGGGAAGGGCCGGGGAGCTGTTTTTT
CDR3 protein: CASSVSGLAGRAGELFF
clone size: once
J gene: TRBJ2-2
D gene: TRBD2
V gene: TRBV27

CDR3 DNA: TGCGCCAGCAGCCAAGAGGGGGCCCAAATCAGAGAGACCCAGTACTTC
CDR3 protein: CASSQEGAQIRETQYF
clone size: .
J gene: TRBJ2-5
D gene: .
V gene: TRBV4-1

CDR3 DNA: TGTGCCAGCAGCTCAACTAGCGGGCCATACAATGAGCAGTTCTTC
CDR3 protein: CASSSTSGPYNEQFF
clone size: .
J gene: TRBJ2-1
D gene: TRBD2
V gene: TRBV7-9

CDR3 DNA: TGTGCCAGCAGCTTCTGGCCCCGCTCCTACGAGCAGTACTTC
CDR3 protein: CASSFWPRSYEQYF
clone size: .
J gene: TRBJ2-7
D gene: .
V gene: TRBV7-9

CDR3 DNA: TGTGCCAGCAGTTCGCTAATAGGGTACGAGCAGTACTTC
CDR3 protein: CASSSLIGYEQYF
clone size: .
J gene: TRBJ2-7
D gene: .
V gene: TRBV2

CDR3 DNA: TGTGCCAGCAGTTATTTCACTGCCTACGAGCAGTACTTC
CDR3 protein: CASSYFTAYEQYF
clone size: .
J gene: TRBJ2-7
D gene: .
V gene: TRBV11-3

CDR3 DNA: TGTGCCACCAGCGGCCTAGCGAGACAAGAGACCCAGTACTTC
CDR3 protein: CATSGLARQETQYF
clone size: .
J gene: TRBJ2-5
D gene: .
V gene: TRBV15

CDR3 DNA: TGTGCCAGCAGCGTAGTAGGGACAGGGACGGGAGAGCAGTACTTC
CDR3 protein: CASSVVGTGTGEQYF
clone size: .
J gene: TRBJ2-7
D gene: TRBD1
V gene: TRBV9

CDR3 DNA: TGTGCCAGCAGCGGTGGGGACAGGGTGATCAGTGGCTACACCTTC
CDR3 protein: CASSGGDRVISGYTF
clone size: .
J gene: TRBJ1-2
D gene: TRBD1
V gene: TRBV9

CDR3 DNA: TGTGCCAGTACAGGGGGCCTGAGCAATGAGCAGTTCTTC
CDR3 protein: CASTGGLSNEQFF
clone size: once
J gene: TRBJ2-1
D gene: TRBD1
V gene: TRBV19

CDR3 DNA: TGCGCCAGCAGCCCGGAGATGGTGGGAGAGACCCAGTACTTC
CDR3 protein: CASSPEMVGETQYF
clone size: once
J gene: TRBJ2-5
D gene: .
V gene: TRBV4-1

CDR3 DNA: TGCGCCAGCAGCCTCGGGACAGGGGTCTACAATGAGCAGTTCTTC
CDR3 protein: CASSLGTGVYNEQFF
clone size: .
J gene: TRBJ2-1
D gene: TRBD1
V gene: TRBV5-1

CDR3 DNA: TGCGCCAGCAGCCAAGGTCCTAGCGGAACCTACGAGCAGTACTTC
CDR3 protein: CASSQGPSGTYEQYF
clone size: .
J gene: TRBJ2-7
D gene: TRBD2
V gene: TRBV4-1

CDR3 DNA: TGTGCCAGCAGTCCCCTGGGACTAGCGGGAGGAAGAGGAGATACGCAGTATTTT
CDR3 protein: CASSPLGLAGGRGDTQYF
clone size: .
J gene: TRBJ2-3
D gene: TRBD2
V gene: TRBV27

CDR3 DNA: TGTGCCTGGAGTGTACTAGACGAGCGGGTGATCTTCTACGAGCAGTACTTC
CDR3 protein: CAWSVLDERVIFYEQYF
clone size: few
J gene: TRBJ2-7
D gene: .
V gene: TRBV30

CDR3 DNA: TGTGCCAGTAGTACGACTAGCGGGAGGGCCTGGAATGAGCAGTTCTTC
CDR3 protein: CASSTTSGRAWNEQFF
clone size: few
J gene: TRBJ2-1
D gene: TRBD2
V gene: TRBV19

CDR3 DNA: TGTGCCAGCAGCCTCACCTACACGAATGAGCAGTTCTTC
CDR3 protein: CASSLTYTNEQFF
clone size: .
J gene: TRBJ2-1
D gene: .
V gene: TRBV27

CDR3 DNA: TGTGCCAGCAGCTTGGCCTGGGACAGCAGCGACTTAAGGGCTTTCTTT
CDR3 protein: CASSLAWDSSDLRAFF
clone size: .
J gene: TRBJ1-1
D gene: TRBD1
V gene: TRBV5-6

CDR3 DNA: TGTGCCAGCAGCTTAGCCCCACTAGCGGGAGCGTACAATGAGCAGTTCTTC
CDR3 protein: CASSLAPLAGAYNEQFF
clone size: once
J gene: TRBJ2-1
D gene: TRBD2
V gene: TRBV7-2

CDR3 DNA: TGTGCCAGCAGCCCGAGGGCTAGTCCCACCTACGAGCAGTACTTC
CDR3 protein: CASSPRASPTYEQYF
clone size: once
J gene: TRBJ2-7
D gene: .
V gene: TRBV7-3

CDR3 DNA: TGTGCCAGCAGCATTGCAACAGGGGCGACGGGCTACACCTTC
CDR3 protein: CASSIATGATGYTF
clone size: .
J gene: TRBJ1-2
D gene: TRBD1
V gene: TRBV7-9

CDR3 DNA: TGTGCCAGCAGCTTAGGGGGGGGCTACGAGCAGTACTTC
CDR3 protein: CASSLGGGYEQYF
clone size: once
J gene: TRBJ2-7
D gene: TRBD2
V gene: TRBV11-3

CDR3 DNA: TGTGCCAGCAGCTTTCGGGGACTAGCGGGAGGGGCCTTTTACGAGCAGTACTTC
CDR3 protein: CASSFRGLAGGAFYEQYF
clone size: .
J gene: TRBJ2-7
D gene: TRBD2
V gene: TRBV11-2

CDR3 DNA: TGTGCCAGCAGCCGGACTAGTGCAGATACGCAGTATTTT
CDR3 protein: CASSRTSADTQYF
clone size: .
J gene: TRBJ2-3
D gene: TRBD2
V gene: TRBV7-9

CDR3 DNA: TGCGCCAGCAGCCAGGGACTAGCGGGAGGCAATGAGCAGTTCTTC
CDR3 protein: CASSQGLAGGNEQFF
clone size: .
J gene: TRBJ2-1
D gene: TRBD2
V gene: TRBV4-3

CDR3 DNA: TGTGCCAGCGGTGTCAGCGGGAGTCCCAATGAGCAGTTCTTC
CDR3 protein: CASGVSGSPNEQFF
clone size: .
J gene: TRBJ2-1
D gene: TRBD2
V gene: TRBV9

CDR3 DNA: TGCGCCAGCAGTCTAGACTACAGTACCTATGGCTACACCTTC
CDR3 protein: CASSLDYSTYGYTF
clone size: .
J gene: TRBJ1-2
D gene: .
V gene: TRBV4-1

CDR3 DNA: TGCGCCAGCAGCCGCCCCGCAACTCCGGGCTCAAGAGACGAGCAGTACTTC
CDR3 protein: CASSRPATPGSRDEQYF
clone size: .
J gene: TRBJ2-7
D gene: .
V gene: TRBV4-1

CDR3 DNA: TGTGCCATCAGTGACCCCTTCTATAGCGGAGAGACCCAGTACTTC
CDR3 protein: CAISDPFYSGETQYF
clone size: .
J gene: TRBJ2-5
D gene: .
V gene: TRBV10-3

CDR3 DNA: TGTGCCAGCAGCCAAGCTGACAGGGTCATGAACACTGAAGCTTTCTTT
CDR3 protein: CASSQADRVMNTEAFF
clone size: .
J gene: TRBJ1-1
D gene: TRBD1
V gene: TRBV4-2

CDR3 DNA: TGTGCCAGCAGTCCGCTGGGGATTGAAGCTTTCTTT
CDR3 protein: CASSPLGIEAFF
clone size: .
J gene: TRBJ1-1
D gene: .
V gene: TRBV28

CDR3 DNA: TGTGCCAGCAGCTTAGAAGGGGGCTACGAGCAGTACTTC
CDR3 protein: CASSLEGGYEQYF
clone size: .
J gene: TRBJ2-7
D gene: .
V gene: TRBV7-8

CDR3 DNA: TGTGCCAGCAGCTTAGGAGGGACCCAAGAGACCCAGTACTTC
CDR3 protein: CASSLGGTQETQYF
clone size: .
J gene: TRBJ2-5
D gene: .
V gene: TRBV13

CDR3 DNA: TGTGCCAGCAGCTTAGGGGGACTAGCGGGCATGAACACCGGGGAGCTGTTTTTT
CDR3 protein: CASSLGGLAGMNTGELFF
clone size: .
J gene: TRBJ2-2
D gene: TRBD2
V gene: TRBV7-9

CDR3 DNA: TGTGCCAGCAGCGGACTGGGGGGGACCCAGTACTTC
CDR3 protein: CASSGLGGTQYF
clone size: .
J gene: TRBJ2-5
D gene: .
V gene: TRBV9